This TCR beta chain comes out of a study of blood T cell repertoires in COVID-19 (dated by TCRdb to about 2020). Broadly, across the study: Samples from collaborators originated in the United States, Italy and Spain and spanned both the acute and convalescent phases of COVID-19. The repertoires were released in a freely available public database meant as a resource for research on the immune response to SARS-CoV-2. Sample metadata almost always included a de-identified subject ID, COVID-19 status, age in years and sex. Where HLA class I and class II types were available, the types were taken from metadata supplied by the sample provider, not from assay-based typing. The samples were drawn from the first 160 participants of the ongoing ImmuneRACE study and from 1,200 or so subjects provided by 6 global collaborators. The prospective study material was composed of cDNA or gDNA derived from T cells, B-cell-depleted T cells, or PBMCs. Subjects who had been exposed to COVID-19, were actively infected with it, or had recovered from it provided the deeply sampled blood TCRbeta repertoires that made up the dataset.

TCRbeta CDR3 regions were amplified from genomic DNA using the immunoSEQ Assay, a bias-controlled multiplex PCR. The paper's processing steps were these. Nucleated cell counts per sample were estimated from amplification of reference gene primers within the assay. To quantify the absolute abundance of each unique TCRbeta CDR3 rearrangement, sequence reads were collapsed and filtered. For each sample, productive Simpson clonality was calculated by taking the square root of Simpson's diversity index across productive rearrangements. Drawn from immuneACCESS, this table holds only the in-frame rearrangements with V and J called that TCRdb kept. Clones are partly lost; checked studies trace under half to an unresolved V gene and leave the rest unexplained. V and J calls and clone size are as listed in that table; D and trimming were resolved from the DNA. For this sample there are around 23,000 clones; 55% to 85% appear just once. The leading ten clones occupy 43% of the sample.

The study at large found these results: The quantity of clinical and demographic metadata differed by source and by participant and was supplied without curation.

As regards this clone: What antigen it recognizes has not been identified. There are no base qualities to consult, and no much larger clone falls within one base.

Relative to germline, V is 6 bases shorter and J is 7 bases shorter, with 15 bases between their ends. The germline V gene encodes CDR1 SNHLY and CDR2 FYNNEI. The CDR3 numbers 13 residues from cysteine through phenylalanine. The entry retains the CDR3 DNA only, 39 bases that are in frame from base 1. Whole blood was collected in K2EDTA tubes by collaborating institutions according to the institutions' own protocols. For TCRbeta analysis, collaborator samples were shipped as frozen whole blood, as isolated PBMCs, or as DNA extracted from either sample type. The sequenced sample was peripheral blood. The sequence derives from a woman of 80 years or more with acute or convalescent COVID-19. This chain is built from TRBV2 and TRBJ2-5, with TRBD1 as a weak D call on 6 bases. This receptor carries the CDR3 CASRGAESPTQYF. The nucleotide sequence reads TGTGCCAGCAGGGGGGCAGAGAGTCCGACCCAGTACTTC.